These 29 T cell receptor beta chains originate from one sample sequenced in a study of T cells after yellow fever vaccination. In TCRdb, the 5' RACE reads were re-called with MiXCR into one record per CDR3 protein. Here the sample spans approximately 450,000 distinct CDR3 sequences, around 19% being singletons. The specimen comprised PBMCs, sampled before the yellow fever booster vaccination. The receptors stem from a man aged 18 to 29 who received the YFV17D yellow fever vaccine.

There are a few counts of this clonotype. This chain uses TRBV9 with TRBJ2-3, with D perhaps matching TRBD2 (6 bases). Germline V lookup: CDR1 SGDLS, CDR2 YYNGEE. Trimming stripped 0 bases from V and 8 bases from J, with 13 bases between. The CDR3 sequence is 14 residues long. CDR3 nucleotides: TGTGCCAGCAGCGTAGAGGGGACTGCGGGTACGCAGTATTTT. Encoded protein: CASSVEGTAGTQYF.

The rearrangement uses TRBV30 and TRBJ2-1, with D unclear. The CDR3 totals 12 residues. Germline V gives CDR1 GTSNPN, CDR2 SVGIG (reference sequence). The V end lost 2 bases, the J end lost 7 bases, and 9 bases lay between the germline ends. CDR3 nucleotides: TGTGCCTGGAGTCCCCCTGCGAATGAGCAGTTCTTC. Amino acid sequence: CAWSPPANEQFF.

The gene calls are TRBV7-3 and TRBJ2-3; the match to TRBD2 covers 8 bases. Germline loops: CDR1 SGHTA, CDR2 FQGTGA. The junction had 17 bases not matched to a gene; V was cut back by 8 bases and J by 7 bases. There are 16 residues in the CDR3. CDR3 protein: CASAPTSVLMVHTQYF. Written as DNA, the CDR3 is TGTGCCAGCGCCCCGACTAGCGTCCTTATGGTCCATACGCAGTATTTT.

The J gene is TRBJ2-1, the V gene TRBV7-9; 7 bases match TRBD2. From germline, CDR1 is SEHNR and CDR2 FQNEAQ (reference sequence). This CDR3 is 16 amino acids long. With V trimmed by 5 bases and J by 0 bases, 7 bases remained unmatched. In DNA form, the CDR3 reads TGTGCCAGCAGCAGCTGGGGGGGGAGCTCCTACAATGAGCAGTTCTTC. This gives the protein CASSSWGGSSYNEQFF.

The CDR3 DNA reads TGCAGTGCTCCGCAGGGGGAGGATCAGCCCCAGCATTTT. Translation: CSAPQGEDQPQHF. The chain has TRBV20-1 and TRBJ1-5; 7 bases map to TRBD1. Trimming at V came to 5 bases and at J to 5 bases, leaving 6 bases not matched to a gene. There are 13 residues in the CDR3. Germline V lookup: CDR1 DFQATT, CDR2 SNEGSKA (reference sequence).

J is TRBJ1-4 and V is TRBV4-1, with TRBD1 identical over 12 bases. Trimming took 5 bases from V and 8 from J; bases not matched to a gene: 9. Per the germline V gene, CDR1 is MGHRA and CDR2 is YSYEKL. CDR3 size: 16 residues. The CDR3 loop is CASSGTGGVRNEKLFF. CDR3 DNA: TGCGCCAGCAGCGGGACAGGGGGCGTCCGTAACGAAAAACTGTTTTTT.

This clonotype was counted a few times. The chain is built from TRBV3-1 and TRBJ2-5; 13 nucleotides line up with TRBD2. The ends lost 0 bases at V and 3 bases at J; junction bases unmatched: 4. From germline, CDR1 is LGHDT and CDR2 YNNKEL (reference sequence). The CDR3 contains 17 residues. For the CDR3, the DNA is TGTGCCAGCAGCCAAGATCGCACTAGCGGGGGGGAAGAGACCCAGTACTTC. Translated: CASSQDRTSGGEETQYF.

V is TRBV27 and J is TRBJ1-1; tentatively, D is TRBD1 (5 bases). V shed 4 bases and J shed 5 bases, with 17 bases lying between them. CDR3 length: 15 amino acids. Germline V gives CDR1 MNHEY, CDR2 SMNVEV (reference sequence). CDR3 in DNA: TGTGCCAGCAGTTCCAAGGGGCCCTTGAGGACTGAAGCTTTCTTT. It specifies CASSSKGPLRTEAFF.

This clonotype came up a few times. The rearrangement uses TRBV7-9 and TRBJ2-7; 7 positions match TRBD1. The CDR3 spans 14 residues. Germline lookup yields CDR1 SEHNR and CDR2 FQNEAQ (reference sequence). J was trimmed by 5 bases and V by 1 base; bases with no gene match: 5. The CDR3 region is CASSLGQGDDEQYV. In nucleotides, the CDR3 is TGTGCCAGCAGCTTAGGACAGGGAGATGACGAGCAGTACGTC.

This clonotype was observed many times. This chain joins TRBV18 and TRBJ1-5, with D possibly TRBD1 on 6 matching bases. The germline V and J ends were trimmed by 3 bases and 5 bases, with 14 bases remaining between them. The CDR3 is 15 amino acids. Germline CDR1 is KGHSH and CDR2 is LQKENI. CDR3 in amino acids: CASSPPGAVDQPQHF. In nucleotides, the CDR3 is TGTGCCAGCTCACCTCCAGGGGCGGTTGATCAGCCCCAGCATTTT. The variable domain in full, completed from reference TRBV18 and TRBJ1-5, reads NAGVMQNPRHLVRRRGQEARLRCSPMKGHSHVYWYRQLPEEGLKFMVYLQKENIIDESGMPKERFSAEFPKEGPSILRIQQVVRGDSAAYFCASSPPGAVDQPQHFGDGTRLSIL.

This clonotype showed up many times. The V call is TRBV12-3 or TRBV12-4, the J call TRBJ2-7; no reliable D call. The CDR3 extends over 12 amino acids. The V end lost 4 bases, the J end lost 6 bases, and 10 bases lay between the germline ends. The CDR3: CASSSDIAEQYF. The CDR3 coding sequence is TGTGCCAGCAGTTCCGACATCGCCGAGCAGTACTTC.

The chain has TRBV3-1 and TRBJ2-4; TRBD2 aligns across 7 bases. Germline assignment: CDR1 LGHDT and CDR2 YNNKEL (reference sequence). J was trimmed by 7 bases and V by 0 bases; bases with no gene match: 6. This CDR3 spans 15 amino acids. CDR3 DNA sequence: TGTGCCAGCAGCCAAGACAGCGGGATAGGGAACATTCAGTACTTC. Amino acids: CASSQDSGIGNIQYF.

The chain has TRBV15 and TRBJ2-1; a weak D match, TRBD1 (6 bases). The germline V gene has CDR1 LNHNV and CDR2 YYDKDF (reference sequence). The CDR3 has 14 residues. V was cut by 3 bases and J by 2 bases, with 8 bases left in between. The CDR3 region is CATSSRDTYNEQFF. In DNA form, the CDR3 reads TGTGCCACCAGCAGTCGGGACACCTACAATGAGCAGTTCTTC. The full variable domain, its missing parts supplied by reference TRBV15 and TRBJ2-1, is DAMVIQNPRYQVTQFGKPVTLSCSQTLNHNVMYWYQQKSSQAPKLLFHYYDKDFNNEADTPDNFQSRRPNTSFCFLDIRSPGLGDTAMYLCATSSRDTYNEQFFGPGTRLTVL.

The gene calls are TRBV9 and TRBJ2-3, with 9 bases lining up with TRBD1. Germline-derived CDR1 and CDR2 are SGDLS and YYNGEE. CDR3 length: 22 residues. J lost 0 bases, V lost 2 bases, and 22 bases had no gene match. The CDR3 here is CASSVEPQGAWGRTTSTDTQYF. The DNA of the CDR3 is TGTGCCAGCAGCGTTGAACCACAGGGGGCGTGGGGCCGAACTACTAGCACAGATACGCAGTATTTT.

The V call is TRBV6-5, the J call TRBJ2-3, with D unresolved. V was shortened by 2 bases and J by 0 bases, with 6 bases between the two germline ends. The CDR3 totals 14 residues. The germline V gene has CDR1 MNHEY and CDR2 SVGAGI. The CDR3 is CASSYRVSTDTQYF. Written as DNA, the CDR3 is TGTGCCAGCAGTTACAGGGTGAGCACAGATACGCAGTATTTT.

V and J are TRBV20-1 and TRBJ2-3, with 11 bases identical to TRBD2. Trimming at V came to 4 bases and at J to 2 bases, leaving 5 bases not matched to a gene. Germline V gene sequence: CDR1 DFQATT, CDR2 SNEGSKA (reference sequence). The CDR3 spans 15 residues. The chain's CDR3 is CSATRLAGHTDTQYF. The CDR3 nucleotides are TGCAGTGCTACCCGACTAGCGGGGCACACAGATACGCAGTATTTT.

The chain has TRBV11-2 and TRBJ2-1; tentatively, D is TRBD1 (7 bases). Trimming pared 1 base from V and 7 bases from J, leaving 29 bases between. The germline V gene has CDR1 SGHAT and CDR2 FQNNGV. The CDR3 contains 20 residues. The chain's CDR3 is CASSLGWGRGRKERRNEQFF. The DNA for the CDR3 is TGTGCCAGCAGCTTAGGATGGGGCAGGGGGAGGAAGGAGCGGAGGAATGAGCAGTTCTTC.

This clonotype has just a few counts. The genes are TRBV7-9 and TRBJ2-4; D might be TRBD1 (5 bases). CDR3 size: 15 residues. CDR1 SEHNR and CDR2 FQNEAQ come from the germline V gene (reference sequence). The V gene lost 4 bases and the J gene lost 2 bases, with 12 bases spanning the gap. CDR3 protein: CASSSSAGTKNIQYF. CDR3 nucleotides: TGTGCCAGCAGCTCATCAGCAGGGACCAAAAACATTCAGTACTTC.

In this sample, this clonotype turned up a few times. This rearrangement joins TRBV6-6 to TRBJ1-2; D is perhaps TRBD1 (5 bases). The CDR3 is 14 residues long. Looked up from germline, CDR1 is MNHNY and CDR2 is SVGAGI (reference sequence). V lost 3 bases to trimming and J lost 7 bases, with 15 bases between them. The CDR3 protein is CASSYNPGLTGYTF. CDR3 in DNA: TGTGCCAGCAGTTATAACCCAGGGTTGACTGGCTACACCTTC.

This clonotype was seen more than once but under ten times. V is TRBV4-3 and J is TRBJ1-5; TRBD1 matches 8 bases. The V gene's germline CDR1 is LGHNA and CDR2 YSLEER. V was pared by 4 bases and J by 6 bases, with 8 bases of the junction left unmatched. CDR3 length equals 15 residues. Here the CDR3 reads CASSPVAGGVQPQHF. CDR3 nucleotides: TGCGCCAGCAGCCCCGTGGCAGGGGGCGTTCAGCCCCAGCATTTT.

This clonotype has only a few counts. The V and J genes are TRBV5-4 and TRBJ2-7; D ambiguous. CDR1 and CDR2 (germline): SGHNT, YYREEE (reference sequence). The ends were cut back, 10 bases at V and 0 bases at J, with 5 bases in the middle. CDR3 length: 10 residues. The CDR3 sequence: CAGYSYEQYF. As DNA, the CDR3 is TGTGCCGGCTACTCCTACGAGCAGTACTTC.

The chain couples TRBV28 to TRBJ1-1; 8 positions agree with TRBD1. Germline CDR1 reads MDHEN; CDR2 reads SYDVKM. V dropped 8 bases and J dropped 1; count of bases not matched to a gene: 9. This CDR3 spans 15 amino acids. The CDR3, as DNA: TGTGCCAGCGGGCAGGGGGCTTTTGGGAACACTGAAGCTTTCTTT. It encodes CASGQGAFGNTEAFF.

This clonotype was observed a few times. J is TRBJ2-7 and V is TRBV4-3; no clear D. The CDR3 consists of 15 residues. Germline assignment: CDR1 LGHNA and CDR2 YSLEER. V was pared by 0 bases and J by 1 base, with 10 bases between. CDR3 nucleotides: TGCGCCAGCAGCCAAGATCCCCGTCAGTCCTACGAGCAGTACTTC. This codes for CASSQDPRQSYEQYF.

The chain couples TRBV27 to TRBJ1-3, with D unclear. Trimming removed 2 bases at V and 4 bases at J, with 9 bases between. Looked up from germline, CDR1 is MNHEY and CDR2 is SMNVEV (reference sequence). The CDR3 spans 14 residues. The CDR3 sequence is CASSLRDGGNTIYF. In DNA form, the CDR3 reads TGTGCCAGCAGTTTAAGAGACGGAGGAAACACCATATATTTT.

The CDR3 DNA reads TGTGCCAGCAGCCGAGGACTAGCGGGGGGTTTCGGGGAGCTGTTTTTT. It yields the protein CASSRGLAGGFGELFF. V is TRBV4-2 and J is TRBJ2-2; 14 nucleotides match TRBD2. V was pared by 4 bases and J by 7 bases, with 5 bases of the junction left unmatched. There are 16 residues in the CDR3. Germline V gene lookup returns CDR1 LGHNA and CDR2 YNFKEQ.

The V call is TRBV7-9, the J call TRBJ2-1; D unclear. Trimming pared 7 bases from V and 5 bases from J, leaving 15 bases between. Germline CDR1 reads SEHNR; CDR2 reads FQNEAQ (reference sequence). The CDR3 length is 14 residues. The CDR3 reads CASIRSGGNNEQFF. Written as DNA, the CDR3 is TGTGCCAGCATTCGAAGTGGCGGAAACAATGAGCAGTTCTTC.

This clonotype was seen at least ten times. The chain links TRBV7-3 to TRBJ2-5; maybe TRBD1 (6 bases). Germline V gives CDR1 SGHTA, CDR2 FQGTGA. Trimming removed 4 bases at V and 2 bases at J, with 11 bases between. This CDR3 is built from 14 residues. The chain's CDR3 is CASSSWGQQETQYF. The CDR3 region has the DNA TGTGCCAGCAGCTCCTGGGGACAACAAGAGACCCAGTACTTC.

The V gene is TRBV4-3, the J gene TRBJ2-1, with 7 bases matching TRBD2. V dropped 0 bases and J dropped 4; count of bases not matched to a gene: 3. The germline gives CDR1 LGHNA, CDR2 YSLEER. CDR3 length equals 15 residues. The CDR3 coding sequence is TGCGCCAGCAGCCAAGATTGGGGGGGATACAATGAGCAGTTCTTC. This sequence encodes CASSQDWGGYNEQFF.

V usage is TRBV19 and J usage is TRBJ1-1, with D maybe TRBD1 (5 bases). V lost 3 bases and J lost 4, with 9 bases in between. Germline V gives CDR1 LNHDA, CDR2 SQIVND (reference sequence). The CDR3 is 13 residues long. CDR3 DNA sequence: TGTGCCAGTAGTATGGGGGAAGGCACTGAAGCTTTCTTT. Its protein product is CASSMGEGTEAFF.